Presented here are 2 T cell receptor beta chains from one specimen sequenced in a study of blood T cell repertoires in COVID-19. Sequenced by immunoSEQ multiplex PCR; TCRdb stores in-frame clones only, minus some. The sample consists of a few hundred thousand clones, approximately 87% of them appearing once. Sequencing was carried out using peripheral blood. These receptors came from a human donor in a cohort sampled during active COVID-19.

This clone was observed a handful of times. The chain links TRBV3-1 (or the pseudogene TRBV3-2) to TRBJ2-7; no clear D gene. CDR1 and CDR2 (germline): LGHDT, YNNKEL (reference sequence). CDR3 length: 16 residues. Trimming took off 4 bases at V and 0 bases at J, with 16 bases between the two ends. This chain's CDR3 is CASSPPVLHTSYEQYF. The CDR3 nucleotides are TGTGCCAGCAGCCCCCCCGTTTTACACACCTCCTACGAGCAGTACTTC.

This clone was counted between two and nine times. This chain links TRBV28 with TRBJ2-2; perhaps TRBD2 as D (6 bases). The CDR3 has 13 amino acids. V was cut by 7 bases and J by 8 bases, with 14 bases left in between. Germline V CDR1 and CDR2: MDHEN, SYDVKM. The CDR3, as DNA: TGTGCCAGCATCTCCGCAGGGAGGGGGGAGCTGTTTTTT. It encodes CASISAGRGELFF.